A single sample is the source of the 24 T cell receptor beta chains below, sequenced in a study of blood T cells in healthy people across ages. A second PCR of about 7 to 11 cycles used a sample-barcoded 5' primer and a J-beta primer mix. TCRdb re-called the 5' RACE reads with MiXCR, one entry per CDR3 protein. There are 850,000 to 950,000 distinct CDR3 sequences in the sample; more than 25% occur only once, and roughly 17% lies in the top ten. Sample: blood. These receptors came from a woman older than 75 in good health.

This clonotype was counted many times. The gene calls are TRBV4-3 and TRBJ2-3, with a tentative D call TRBD2 (5 bases). There are 15 residues in the CDR3. V was trimmed by 2 bases and J by 2 bases, leaving 11 bases between them. Per germline, CDR1 LGHNA and CDR2 YSLEER. Written as DNA, the CDR3 is TGCGCCAGCAGCCAACGGCGGGCCTACACAGATACGCAGTATTTT. It translates to CASSQRRAYTDTQYF.

This clonotype was seen only a few times. Given a much more abundant clone one base away, this may be a read error. This chain uses TRBV3-1 with TRBJ1-1, with D perhaps matching TRBD1 (6 bases). Germline CDR1 reads LGHDT; CDR2 reads YNNKEL (reference sequence). This CDR3 has 13 residues. The CDR3 region has the DNA TGTGCCGGCAGCCAACAGGGCGCTGTTGAAGCTTTCTTT. Translation: CAGSQQGAVEAFF. Variable domain in full (rest from reference TRBV3-1 and TRBJ1-1): DTAVSQTPKYLVTQMGNDKSIKCEQNLGHDTMYWYKQDSKKFLKIMFSYNNKELIINETVPNRFSPKSPDKAHLNLHINSLELGDSAVYFCAGSQQGAVEAFFGQGTRLTVV.

This clonotype was seen a few times. J is TRBJ2-7 and V is TRBV5-6; D possibly matches TRBD1 or TRBD2 (6 bases each). The V and J ends lost 0 bases and 3 bases respectively, with 16 bases between them. The germline CDR1 and CDR2 sequences are SGHDT and YYEEEE. This CDR3 is 16 amino acids long. CDR3 loop: CASSLGGAGLSYEQYF. In DNA, the CDR3 is TGTGCCAGCAGCTTGGGGGGGGCAGGGCTAAGCTACGAGCAGTACTTC.

This clonotype was detected many times. The rearrangement uses TRBV6-2 or TRBV6-3 and TRBJ2-1, with D uncertain. Germline-derived CDR1 and CDR2 are MNHEY and SVGEGT. V lost 4 bases and J lost 2, with 15 bases in between. The CDR3 consists of 16 residues. CDR3 DNA sequence: TGTGCCAGCAGTTCCCTACTACTATGGACCTACAATGAGCAGTTCTTC. Protein product: CASSSLLLWTYNEQFF.

In regard to this clonotype: A clone one base away is much larger, so this may be a read error. CDR3: CSAARGQLMQETLYF. For the CDR3, the DNA is TGCAGTGCTGCCCGGGGACAGCTTATGCAAGAGACCCTGTACTTC. This chain connects TRBV20-1 to TRBJ2-5; TRBD1 aligns across 7 bases. The CDR3 consists of 15 residues. Germline lookup yields CDR1 DFQATT and CDR2 SNEGSKA (reference sequence).

The sample holds a few counts of this clonotype. J is TRBJ2-1 and V is TRBV6-1; 8 nucleotides agree with TRBD1. With V trimmed by 7 bases and J by 2 bases, 7 bases remained unmatched. Germline CDR1 is MNHNS and CDR2 is SASEGT. The CDR3 is 15 residues long. The CDR3 spells CASTKDRGPYNEQFF. CDR3 in DNA: TGTGCCAGCACCAAAGACAGGGGCCCCTACAATGAGCAGTTCTTC.

On this clonotype itself: Just one base apart from a much larger clone, this may be a read error. The chain joins TRBV7-2 to TRBJ1-2; D unclear. The CDR3 covers 12 residues. Germline CDR1 is SGHTA and CDR2 is FQGNSA. The CDR3 here is CANSLTREGYTF. The CDR3 nucleotides read TGTGCCAACAGCTTAACGAGGGAAGGCTACACCTTC.

This clonotype was seen at least ten times. This chain uses TRBV27 with TRBJ2-7; either TRBD1 or TRBD2 may fit D (6 bases each). The germline CDR1 and CDR2 sequences are MNHEY and SMNVEV (reference sequence). The V and J ends lost 3 bases and 4 bases respectively, with 13 bases between them. The CDR3 runs to 14 residues. The CDR3 here is CASSFWGARYEQYF. The CDR3 DNA sequence: TGTGCCAGCAGTTTTTGGGGGGCGAGGTACGAGCAGTACTTC.

This clonotype was recorded only once. The genes are TRBV6-2 or TRBV6-3 and TRBJ1-4; D perhaps matches TRBD1 (5 bases). Germline CDR1 MNHEY, CDR2 SVGEGT. Trimming removed 2 bases at V and 7 bases at J, with 14 bases between. This CDR3 has 15 amino acids. CDR3 protein: CASSYNRGSLEKLFF. CDR3 nucleotide sequence: TGTGCCAGCAGTTACAATCGGGGGAGCCTTGAAAAACTGTTTTTT.

The chain couples TRBV7-2 to TRBJ1-4, with 7 bases lining up with TRBD1. The CDR3 has 16 residues. CDR1 is SGHTA, CDR2 FQGNSA, per germline. With V trimmed by 5 bases and J by 0 bases, 6 bases remained unmatched. In DNA, the CDR3 is TGTGCCAGCAGCCCGCAGGGACAGACAACTAATGAAAAACTGTTTTTT. The encoded protein is CASSPQGQTTNEKLFF.

The sample holds many counts of this clonotype. The chain links TRBV20-1 to TRBJ1-5; D not resolved. CDR3 length equals 13 residues. V was cut by 1 base and J by 5 bases, with 9 bases left in between. Germline V lookup: CDR1 DFQATT, CDR2 SNEGSKA (reference sequence). The CDR3 DNA reads TGCAGTGCTAGAGGGGGAGGGTATCAGCCCCAGCATTTT. Translation: CSARGGGYQPQHF.

This clonotype was seen repeatedly, ten times or more. V gene TRBV6-5 combines with J gene TRBJ2-7; D is perhaps TRBD1 (6 bases). CDR1 is MNHEY, CDR2 SVGAGI, per germline. The V gene lost 6 bases and the J gene lost 0 bases, with 15 bases spanning the gap. The CDR3 has 15 amino acids. The CDR3 region is CASSHRQAASYEQYF. Here the CDR3 DNA reads TGTGCCAGCAGCCACCGACAGGCCGCCTCCTACGAGCAGTACTTC.

Ten or more counts support this clonotype. V and J are TRBV12-3 or TRBV12-4 and TRBJ2-1; the match to TRBD1 covers 10 bases. V lost 6 bases and J lost 8; bases outside the gene matches: 13. This CDR3 has 16 amino acids. CDR3 DNA sequence: TGTGCCAGCAGCCAAATCCGGGACAGGGGTATTTATGAGCAGTTCTTC. This sequence encodes CASSQIRDRGIYEQFF.

Details on this clonotype: This may stem from a read error, because a much larger clone lies one nucleotide away. The chain links TRBV5-1 to TRBJ1-1, with TRBD1 matching 7 bases. This CDR3 has 16 amino acids. The germline V gene encodes CDR1 SGHRS and CDR2 YFSETQ. The CDR3 nucleotides are TGCGCCAGCAGCGCCGAGGGGGCGGTACGGAACGCTGAAGCTTTCTTT. This gives the protein CASSAEGAVRNAEAFF.

The chain is built from TRBV20-1 and TRBJ1-1; D perhaps matches TRBD1 (5 bases). The CDR3 is 11 amino acids. Trimming took off 5 bases at V and 2 bases at J, with 6 bases between the two ends. CDR1 and CDR2 (germline): DFQATT, SNEGSKA (reference sequence). The CDR3 here is CSAWTNTEAFF. The CDR3 coding sequence is TGCAGTGCTTGGACAAACACTGAAGCTTTCTTT.

There are many counts of this clonotype. The gene calls are TRBV3-1 and TRBJ2-4; D may match TRBD1 or TRBD2 (6 bases each). CDR1 LGHDT and CDR2 YNNKEL come from the germline V gene (reference sequence). Trimming left V 2 bases short and J 6 bases short, with 11 bases between. CDR3 length equals 14 residues. The CDR3 region is CASSQIGGGNIQYF. The CDR3 DNA reads as TGTGCCAGCAGCCAAATCGGGGGCGGAAACATTCAGTACTTC.

This clonotype was found many times. The chain links TRBV30 to TRBJ1-2; TRBD1 matches at 7 bases. The CDR3 consists of 14 residues. V lost 0 bases, J lost 4 bases, and 5 bases stayed unmatched. Germline assignment: CDR1 GTSNPN and CDR2 SVGIG (reference sequence). CDR3 sequence: CAWSVKGAGYGYTF. The CDR3 DNA is TGTGCCTGGAGTGTAAAGGGGGCAGGCTATGGCTACACCTTC.

V gene TRBV6-6 combines with J gene TRBJ1-5; D not certain. Trimming stripped 8 bases from V and 11 bases from J, with 16 bases between. The CDR3 runs to 12 residues. CDR1 and CDR2 from the germline V gene are MNHNY and SVGAGI (reference sequence). The CDR3 sequence is CASGSPRVSQHF. The CDR3 DNA sequence: TGTGCCAGCGGTTCCCCTCGGGTCTCCCAGCATTTT.

The chain joins TRBV4-3 to TRBJ1-2; D is unresolved. CDR1 and CDR2 from the germline V gene are LGHNA and YSLEER. V was shortened by 0 bases and J by 7 bases, with 12 bases between the two germline ends. This CDR3 region has 14 residues. Here the CDR3 DNA reads TGCGCCAGCAGCCAAGATCTTGCGGTGGGTGGCTACACCTTC. Translation: CASSQDLAVGGYTF.

A remark on this clonotype: Without the conserved terminal phenylalanine or tryptophan, this CDR3 likely stems from a read error. The chain joins TRBV20-1 to TRBJ1-5; D remains ambiguous. This CDR3 is 15 amino acids long. Germline CDR1 DFQATT, CDR2 SNEGSKA (reference sequence). The CDR3 protein is CSTREPGWGNQPQHV. CDR3 DNA: TGCAGTACTAGAGAACCGGGTTGGGGCAATCAGCCCCAGCATGTT.

This clonotype was found many times. The chain combines TRBV6-5 with TRBJ1-6; no definite D call. The CDR3 contains 12 residues. V was trimmed by 8 bases and J by 9 bases, leaving 11 bases between them. Looked up from germline, CDR1 is MNHEY and CDR2 is SVGAGI. CDR3 sequence (DNA): TGTGCCAGCGGACCGCGAGGTTCACCCCTCCACTTT. This translates into CASGPRGSPLHF.

This clonotype has more than one count but fewer than ten. J is TRBJ2-2 and V is TRBV5-1, with D possibly being TRBD2 (6 bases). The germline gives CDR1 SGHRS, CDR2 YFSETQ. V was shortened by 0 bases and J by 7 bases, with 13 bases between the two germline ends. CDR3 length: 15 residues. CDR3 sequence: CASSLDRGAGGELFF. CDR3 DNA: TGCGCCAGCAGCTTGGATCGCGGGGCAGGCGGGGAGCTGTTTTTT.

This clonotype came up a few times. The CDR3 loop is CASSLEAGGSSYF. The CDR3 nucleotides read TGTGCCAGCAGCTTAGAAGCGGGGGGAAGCTCGTACTTC. The chain has TRBV7-6 and TRBJ2-7, with 9 bases aligning to TRBD2. V shed 1 base and J 12 bases; nucleotides not matched to a gene: 7. Germline V CDR1 and CDR2: SGHVS, FNYEAQ. The length of the CDR3 is 13 residues. The variable domain in full, completed from reference TRBV7-6 and TRBJ2-7, reads GAGVSQSPRYKVTKRGQDVALRCDPISGHVSLYWYRQALGQGPEFLTYFNYEAQQDKSGLPNDRFSAERPEGSISTLTIQRTEQRDSAMYRCASSLEAGGSSYFGPGTRLTVT.

This clonotype showed up just a few times. The J gene is TRBJ2-1, the V gene TRBV11-2, with D hard to call. V shed 5 bases and J shed 12 bases, with 11 bases lying between them. Germline V gene sequence: CDR1 SGHAT, CDR2 FQNNGV. This CDR3 region has 11 residues. The chain's CDR3 is CASSPDLGQFF. The CDR3 coding sequence is TGTGCCAGCAGCCCAGACCTTGGGCAGTTCTTC.